Each of the 13 T cell receptor beta chains below was sequenced from the same sample in a study of shared clonotypes between healthy human individuals. TCRdb's copy holds only in-frame clones and misses some; the assay was immunoSEQ multiplex PCR. This table has about 2.3 million clones, 90% to 95% appearing once. Sequenced material: naive CD4+ T cells from PBMCs. Subset meaning: CD45RA+ positively selected. The receptors shown here come from a man aged 18 to 29 in good health. Some clones in this sample may be carry-over from other donors' samples.

The V call is TRBV12-5, the J call TRBJ2-3; a possible D gene is TRBD1 (6 bases). V was clipped by 5 bases and J by 3 bases, with 9 bases between them. Germline V gene data show CDR1 as LGHNT and CDR2 as FRNRAP. The length of the CDR3 is 13 residues. CDR3 nucleotide sequence: TGTGCTAGTGGTGCTACAGGGACAGATACGCAGTATTTT. Its translation is CASGATGTDTQYF.

The chain carries TRBV18 and TRBJ2-7; D may match TRBD1 or TRBD2 (5 bases each). CDR1 and CDR2 (germline): KGHSH, LQKENI. The CDR3 runs to 14 residues. Trimming removed 4 bases from V and 0 bases from J, with 10 bases in between. DNA of the CDR3: TGTGCCAGCTCACTCGGGACGGACTCCTACGAGCAGTACTTC. This translates into CASSLGTDSYEQYF. The full variable domain, with the rest looked up from reference TRBV18 and TRBJ2-7, is NAGVMQNPRHLVRRRGQEARLRCSPMKGHSHVYWYRQLPEEGLKFMVYLQKENIIDESGMPKERFSAEFPKEGPSILRIQQVVRGDSAAYFCASSLGTDSYEQYFGPGTRLTVT.

The chain uses TRBV18 and TRBJ2-6; D gene unclear. This CDR3 has 16 amino acids. The V and J ends lost 2 bases and 0 bases respectively, with 8 bases between them. The germline gives CDR1 KGHSH, CDR2 LQKENI. The CDR3 region is CASSPATVSGANVLTF. CDR3 coding DNA: TGTGCCAGCTCACCAGCGACGGTCTCTGGGGCCAACGTCCTGACTTTC. Using reference TRBV18 and TRBJ2-6 for the parts outside the CDR3, the full variable domain is NAGVMQNPRHLVRRRGQEARLRCSPMKGHSHVYWYRQLPEEGLKFMVYLQKENIIDESGMPKERFSAEFPKEGPSILRIQQVVRGDSAAYFCASSPATVSGANVLTFGAGSRLTVL.

This clone has just one count. This chain connects TRBV20-1 to TRBJ2-1, with D tentatively TRBD1 (5 bases). The germline gives CDR1 DFQATT, CDR2 SNEGSKA (reference sequence). V was cut by 4 bases and J by 10 bases, with 11 bases left in between. The CDR3 runs to 11 residues. In nucleotides, the CDR3 is TGCAGTGCTATTGACAGACTGGAGCAGTTCTTC. Translation: CSAIDRLEQFF.

V is TRBV4-1 and J is TRBJ2-3; D might be TRBD2 (6 bases). The CDR3 runs 16 residues. The V and J ends lost 3 bases and 0 bases respectively, with 13 bases between them. The germline V gene has CDR1 MGHRA and CDR2 YSYEKL. CDR3 protein: CASSQGPSASTDTQYF. Here the CDR3 DNA reads TGCGCCAGCAGCCAGGGCCCTAGCGCTAGCACAGATACGCAGTATTTT.

This clone has just one count. V gene TRBV6-1 combines with J gene TRBJ1-4, with no clear D. CDR3 size: 16 residues. Germline V CDR1 and CDR2: MNHNS, SASEGT. Between the trimmed V and J ends, which lost 3 bases and 8 bases, there was a span of 19 bases. DNA of the CDR3: TGTGCCAGCAGTGACGAGGGCTGGGCACGAGGCGAAAAACTGTTTTTT. This gives the protein CASSDEGWARGEKLFF.

V is TRBV7-2 and J is TRBJ1-4, with D possibly matching TRBD1 (5 bases). CDR3 length: 14 residues. The germline CDR1 and CDR2 sequences are SGHTA and FQGNSA. The V gene lost 1 base and the J gene lost 8 bases, with 11 bases spanning the gap. The CDR3 is CASSLVGGLEKLFF. The CDR3 DNA is TGTGCCAGCAGCTTAGTGGGGGGATTGGAAAAACTGTTTTTT.

This clone was observed a handful of times. This sample also contains other DNA sequences that code for the same CDR3. The chain employs TRBV6-5 and TRBJ1-2, with D tentatively TRBD1 (5 bases). Germline-derived CDR1 and CDR2 are MNHEY and SVGAGI. V lost 0 bases, J lost 4 bases, and 6 bases lay in between. The CDR3 spans 13 residues. DNA of the CDR3: TGTGCCAGCAGTTACTCTCAGGGCTATGGCTACACCTTC. This encodes CASSYSQGYGYTF.

The chain employs TRBV5-1 and TRBJ2-7; tentatively, D is TRBD1 (5 bases). This CDR3 has 14 residues. The V gene's germline CDR1 is SGHRS and CDR2 YFSETQ. V was pared by 1 base and J by 7 bases, with 15 bases between. The CDR3: CASSLYAGMGEQYF. CDR3 in DNA: TGCGCCAGCAGCTTGTACGCAGGGATGGGGGAGCAGTACTTC.

The table lists this clone with a count of one. V is TRBV6-5 and J is TRBJ2-1; a weak D match, TRBD2 (5 bases). V lost 4 bases and J 12 bases, leaving 16 bases between the germline ends. CDR3 length: 13 amino acids. The germline V gene encodes CDR1 MNHEY and CDR2 SVGAGI. The DNA for the CDR3 is TGTGCCAGCAGTTGGGGTAGCGATAGCCCGCAGTTCTTC. Its translation: CASSWGSDSPQFF.

V gene TRBV6-1 combines with J gene TRBJ1-2; D is possibly TRBD1 (5 bases). Germline V gene data show CDR1 as MNHNS and CDR2 as SASEGT. V was cut by 0 bases and J by 0 bases, with 20 bases left in between. The length of the CDR3 is 19 residues. The CDR3 sequence: CASSEALRGWGRANYGYTF. CDR3 nucleotide sequence: TGTGCCAGCAGTGAAGCGCTTCGGGGGTGGGGCCGAGCTAACTATGGCTACACCTTC.

This sequence joins TRBV4-1 and TRBJ2-7; D is possibly TRBD1 (6 bases). The CDR3 runs to 16 residues. The germline CDR1 and CDR2 sequences are MGHRA and YSYEKL. V lost 2 bases and J lost 0, with 14 bases in between. CDR3 sequence reads: CASSQIWDIISYEQYF. As DNA, the CDR3 is TGCGCCAGCAGCCAAATATGGGACATAATCTCCTACGAGCAGTACTTC.

The chain couples TRBV28 to TRBJ1-3, with no clear D. The length of the CDR3 is 13 residues. Trimming removed 7 bases from V and 0 bases from J, with 7 bases in between. Germline V gives CDR1 MDHEN, CDR2 SYDVKM. CDR3 coding DNA: TGTGCCAGCACCAAGAGCTCTGGAAACACCATATATTTT. Amino acids: CASTKSSGNTIYF.